This T cell receptor (beta chain) was identified during a study of response to subunit inactivated influenza vaccine. Study-wide points: Each seasonal influenza vaccination, the authors suggested, recruits few new T cells.

This clonotype showed up many times. Its antigen remains unknown. Per germline, CDR1 SGHRS and CDR2 YFSETQ. CDR3 size: 16 residues. Between the trimmed V and J ends, which lost 0 bases and 6 bases, there was a span of 15 bases. From the RT-PCR reads, TCRdb called clonotypes with MiXCR, one entry per CDR3 protein. The sample has about 190,000 distinct CDR3 sequences; around 15% are singletons. The clonotype originates from a man aged 50 to 59 who received an inactivated influenza vaccine. Specimen: CD8+ T cells sorted from PBMCs, collected 5 to 6 days after vaccination. The chain links TRBV5-1 to TRBJ2-2, with D tentatively TRBD1 or TRBD2 (6 bases each). CDR3 nucleotide sequence: TGCGCCAGCAGCTTGGTTGCCGGGGGCCTCGCCGGGGAGCTGTTTTTT. It codes for CASSLVAGGLAGELFF.